The 12 T cell receptor beta chains listed next were all sequenced from one sample in a study of blood T cells in healthy people across ages. Primers used in a second PCR of roughly 7 to 12 cycles were a sample-barcoded 5' primer and a J-beta primer mix. In TCRdb, the 5' RACE reads were re-called with MiXCR into one record per CDR3 protein. The profile shows about a million distinct CDR3 sequences, roughly 50% of them singletons. Sequenced sample: blood. These TCRs come from a woman aged 55-69 years in good health.

V gene TRBV20-1 combines with J gene TRBJ1-5; D not certain. The germline CDR1 and CDR2 sequences are DFQATT and SNEGSKA (reference sequence). V was cut by 5 bases and J by 4 bases, with 12 bases left in between. The CDR3 runs to 13 residues. CDR3 nucleotide sequence: TGCAGTGCTCGCCGAGGTTGGAATCAGCCCCAGCATTTT. Translating gives CSARRGWNQPQHF.

The V call is TRBV11-3, the J call TRBJ2-5, with D possibly being TRBD2 (6 bases). There are 15 residues in the CDR3. Trimming left V 1 base short and J 4 bases short, with 13 bases between. CDR1 is SGHNT and CDR2 is YENEEA in the germline V gene. The CDR3 nucleotides are TGTGCCAGCAGCTTAGCCGGGAGTATGGGAGAGACCCAGTACTTC. Translation: CASSLAGSMGETQYF.

V is TRBV7-2 and J is TRBJ2-7, with D hard to call. CDR3 length: 13 residues. The ends were cut back, 5 bases at V and 7 bases at J, with 15 bases in the middle. Germline-derived CDR1 and CDR2 are SGHTA and FQGNSA. Here the CDR3 reads CASSPTSYNEQYF. CDR3 DNA: TGTGCCAGCAGCCCTACTTCATACAATGAGCAGTACTTC.

This chain uses TRBV27 with TRBJ2-7; the D is unclear. The J call may be incorrect, as the DNA end agrees better with TRBJ2-4. Germline V gene data show CDR1 as MNHEY and CDR2 as SMNVEV (reference sequence). The CDR3 length is 14 residues. The CDR3 is CASSFGQAKNIQYF. CDR3 in DNA: TGTGCCAGCAGTTTCGGGCAGGCCAAAAACATTCAGTACTTC.

This clonotype was observed a few times. The rearrangement uses TRBV29-1 and TRBJ1-2, with a tentative D call TRBD1 (5 bases). In germline, CDR1 is SQVTM, CDR2 ANQGSEA. Trimming shortened V by 4 bases and J by 3 bases, and 9 bases separated the two germline ends. The CDR3 consists of 12 residues. CDR3 region: CSVVRGDYGYTF. CDR3 nucleotide sequence: TGCAGCGTTGTCCGGGGGGACTATGGCTACACCTTC. Combining the CDR3 with reference TRBV29-1 and TRBJ1-2 gives the whole variable domain SAVISQKPSRDICQRGTSLTIQCQVDSQVTMMFWYRQQPGQSLTLIATANQGSEATYESGFVIDKFPISRPNLTFSTLTVSNMSPEDSSIYLCSVVRGDYGYTFGSGTRLTVV.

The chain uses TRBV7-6 and TRBJ2-3; D remains ambiguous. Germline V lookup: CDR1 SGHVS, CDR2 FNYEAQ. The V and J ends lost 4 bases and 2 bases respectively, with 13 bases between them. The CDR3 runs 15 residues. The CDR3 here is CASSWSEWVTDTQYF. The CDR3 bases are TGTGCCAGCAGCTGGTCGGAGTGGGTCACAGATACGCAGTATTTT.

This chain connects TRBV4-2 to TRBJ2-6; D tentatively fits TRBD1 or TRBD2 (5 bases each). CDR3 size: 20 residues. Germline V lookup: CDR1 LGHNA, CDR2 YNFKEQ. V was cut by 2 bases and J by 1 base, with 21 bases left in between. The CDR3 bases are TGTGCCAGCAGCCAAAGGAGAACAGGACCAAGGAGGTCTGGGGCCAACGTCCTGACTTTC. This gives the protein CASSQRRTGPRRSGANVLTF.

The chain links TRBV2 to TRBJ2-7; 10 bases are shared with TRBD2. Germline assignment: CDR1 SNHLY and CDR2 FYNNEI. CDR3 size: 14 residues. V gave up 8 bases and J gave up 0 bases; unmatched junction bases: 4. In DNA, the CDR3 is TGTGCCAGCCACGAGCGGGAGGGCTCCTACGAGCAGTACTTC. Protein sequence: CASHEREGSYEQYF.

This clonotype appeared a few times. The chain has TRBV28 and TRBJ2-7; TRBD1 agrees at 8 bases. From germline, CDR1 is MDHEN and CDR2 SYDVKM. J lost 4 bases, V lost 3 bases, and 17 bases had no gene match. The CDR3 contains 18 residues. CDR3 sequence reads: CASSLGLWTGPFTYEQYF. Here the CDR3 DNA reads TGTGCCAGCAGTTTGGGTCTATGGACAGGGCCTTTTACTTACGAGCAGTACTTC.

The rearrangement joins TRBV29-1 to TRBJ1-1; the D gene is possibly TRBD1 (5 bases). Per the germline V gene, CDR1 is SQVTM and CDR2 is ANQGSEA. Trimming shortened V by 7 bases and J by 6 bases, and 9 bases separated the two germline ends. CDR3 length equals 10 residues. The CDR3 sequence is CSARDSEAFF. CDR3 sequence (DNA): TGCAGCGCCCGGGACTCTGAAGCTTTCTTT.

On this clonotype: A junction end diverges from the germline sequence, so it may reflect a read error. The chain links TRBV12-3 or TRBV12-4 to TRBJ2-4, with a tentative D call TRBD2 (5 bases). The J call may be mistaken, given a closer DNA end match to TRBJ2-7. This CDR3 region has 13 residues. The CDR3 region is CAGSLAEGYEQYF. The CDR3 region has the DNA TGTGCCGGCAGTTTAGCCGAGGGCTACGAGCAGTACTTC.

The chain carries TRBV9 and TRBJ2-5, with 13 positions matching TRBD2. After removal of 3 bases from V and 4 bases from J, the junction contained 6 bases not matched to a gene. The CDR3 is 16 amino acids. The germline V gene has CDR1 SGDLS and CDR2 YYNGEE. CDR3: CASSGALAGGVETQYF. The CDR3, as DNA: TGTGCCAGCAGCGGCGCACTAGCGGGAGGGGTAGAGACCCAGTACTTC.